This TCR beta chain is from a study of vaccination and CD4 T cells after COVID-19. Background on the study: The BNT162b2 or mRNA-1273 vaccine was given to participants in two doses.

The assay that was used to sequence DNA from cultured CD4+ T cells was the Oncomine TCR Beta short-read assay. Each CDR3 protein is one row after TCRdb ran MiXCR on the PCR reads. Found here are approximately 22,000 distinct CDR3 sequences, over 35% of them singletons; the top ten hold less than 20%. CDR3 length: 15 amino acids. Germline CDR1 and CDR2: SGHNT and YYREEE (reference sequence). V dropped 1 base and J dropped 6; count of bases not matched to a gene: 4. Stated treatment: roughly ten-day PBMC culture with coronavirus spike peptide pools or control peptides (ViraFEST assay). T cells were expanded with peptide pools, and expanded clonotypes were identified by TCR sequencing. A note on this clonotype: Its antigen is still unknown.

This clonotype was sampled from a human donor who received a COVID-19 vaccine. This sample comprised CD4+ T cells from blood, cultured in vitro, obtained before SARS-CoV-2 vaccination. The genes are TRBV5-4 and TRBJ1-6, with TRBD1 matching 7 bases. The CDR3 spells CASSLSPGGNSPLHF. The CDR3 DNA reads TGTGCCAGCAGCTTGTCTCCAGGGGGTAATTCACCCCTCCACTTT.